The clone carrying this TCR beta chain was picked up one time. A much more abundant neighbour one base away suggests this may be a read error. The sample comes from a study of regulatory T cells in long-lasting Graves disease. With iRepertoire HTBI primers and Arm-PCR of CDR3 regions, TCR beta libraries were built. TCRdb re-analysed the multiplex PCR reads in MiXCR, keeping a single row per CDR3 protein. In the table there are a few hundred thousand distinct CDR3 sequences, about 11% of which are singletons. Time point given: newly diagnosed GD, antithyroid drugs for less than 3 months. Preparation of the TCR library used RNA extracted from PBMCs. This CDR3 contains 14 residues. Trimming took off 3 bases at V and 5 bases at J, with 13 bases between the two ends. The same sample was also studied in work on T cells in Graves' hyperthyroidism and ophthalmopathy.

The sequencing here drew on peripheral blood mononuclear cells (PBMCs), taken at new diagnosis, from a patient treated with antithyroid drugs. This sequence originates from a woman between 18 and 30 years old with Graves disease. The rearrangement uses TRBV12-3 or TRBV12-4 and TRBJ2-5, with a tentative D call TRBD1 (6 bases). The CDR3 loop is CASSLHRERETQYF. DNA of the CDR3: TGTGCCAGCAGTTTGCACAGGGAGAGGGAGACCCAGTACTTC.